Below, 9 T cell receptor beta chains from the same sample are listed, as sequenced in a study of PD-L1 blockade in urothelial cancer. As to time point: pretreatment peripheral blood. Assay: immunoSEQ multiplex PCR; the TCRdb copy retains only in-frame clones and omits some. Among about 95,000 clones listed, 85% to 90% were seen once. The sample in question was PBMCs, obtained around atezolizumab (anti-PD-L1) treatment. All receptors derive from a man between 60 and 70 years old with urothelial cancer.

The chain joins TRBV30 to TRBJ1-1; D remains unclear. Trimming shortened V by 8 bases and J by 0 bases, and 7 bases separated the two germline ends. Germline loops: CDR1 GTSNPN, CDR2 SVGIG (reference sequence). CDR3 length: 11 residues. CDR3 sequence: CAASVNTEAFF. CDR3 sequence (DNA): TGTGCCGCCTCGGTGAACACTGAAGCTTTCTTT. The entire variable domain, with the rest obtained from reference TRBV30 and TRBJ1-1, is as follows: SQTIHQWPATLVQPVGSPLSLECTVEGTSNPNLYWYRQAAGRGLQLLFYSVGIGQISSEVPQNLSASRPQDRQFILSSKKLLLSDSGFYLCAASVNTEAFFGQGTRLTVV.

The rearrangement uses TRBV19 and TRBJ2-2; 14 bases are shared with TRBD2. This CDR3 has 15 amino acids. Germline loops: CDR1 LNHDA, CDR2 SQIVND (reference sequence). Trimming at V came to 9 bases and at J to 7 bases, leaving 7 bases not matched to a gene. The CDR3 is CASRGTSGSYGELFF. CDR3 DNA: TGTGCCAGCAGAGGGACTAGCGGGAGTTACGGGGAGCTGTTTTTT.

In its sample, this clone was seen once. This chain connects TRBV11-2 to TRBJ2-3, with D tentatively TRBD2 (5 bases). Germline values: CDR1 SGHAT, CDR2 FQNNGV. The CDR3 consists of 15 residues. V gave up 3 bases and J gave up 5 bases, with 15 bases separating them. The CDR3 is CASSFRIRGGDTQYF. The CDR3 DNA is TGTGCCAGCAGCTTTAGGATCCGGGGTGGAGATACGCAGTATTTT.

The chain links TRBV5-1 to TRBJ1-1; D unresolved. Trimming left V 2 bases short and J 4 bases short, with 15 bases between. This CDR3 spans 15 amino acids. The germline gives CDR1 SGHRS, CDR2 YFSETQ. In DNA form, the CDR3 reads TGCGCCAGCAGCTTCGGCGCGGGTGGGAGCACTGAAGCTTTCTTT. Its protein product is CASSFGAGGSTEAFF.

The chain has TRBV7-2 and TRBJ2-1, with 7 bases identical to TRBD2. The CDR3 loop spans 17 amino acids. In germline, CDR1 is SGHTA, CDR2 FQGNSA. V shed 2 bases and J 2 bases; nucleotides not matched to a gene: 9. CDR3 sequence reads: CASSLRVSGPPYNEQFF. CDR3 nucleotide sequence: TGTGCCAGCAGCTTAAGGGTTAGCGGGCCTCCCTACAATGAGCAGTTCTTC.

The gene calls are TRBV14 and TRBJ2-1, with a weak D call TRBD2 (6 bases). V was pared by 3 bases and J by 2 bases, with 17 bases between. The CDR3 sequence is 17 residues long. Germline V lookup: CDR1 SGHDN, CDR2 FVKESK. CDR3 nucleotide sequence: TGTGCCAGCAGCCACCCCGCAGGGAGGTATCCCTACAATGAGCAGTTCTTC. This codes for CASSHPAGRYPYNEQFF.

In DNA form, the CDR3 reads TGTGCCAGCAGACAACGGGCTAGCGGGAGGCTGCGGCAAGAGACCCAGTACTTC. It yields the protein CASRQRASGRLRQETQYF. This rearrangement joins TRBV7-2 to TRBJ2-5; TRBD2 agrees at 11 bases. The germline gives CDR1 SGHTA, CDR2 FQGNSA. The V gene end was trimmed by 6 bases and the J gene end by 2 bases; junction bases not matched to a gene: 14. The CDR3 has 18 amino acids.

The chain carries TRBV10-3 and TRBJ1-4; the D gene is possibly TRBD1 (5 bases). V lost 10 bases, J lost 3 bases, and 12 bases lay in between. Germline V gene sequence: CDR1 ENHRY, CDR2 SYGVKD. The CDR3 is 13 amino acids. The CDR3 DNA sequence: TGTGCCAGCAGGGCGGCGGCTAATGAAAAACTGTTTTTT. It yields the protein CASRAAANEKLFF.

The chain is built from TRBV5-4 and TRBJ2-7; D uncertain. CDR3 length: 14 residues. Germline CDR1 reads SGHNT; CDR2 reads YYREEE (reference sequence). V was pared by 4 bases and J by 2 bases, with 13 bases between. CDR3 region: CASSPPLDTYEQYF. The CDR3 nucleotides read TGTGCCAGCAGCCCCCCTTTAGATACCTACGAGCAGTACTTC.